One T cell receptor (beta chain) is described in this entry. The source of the sample is a study of T-cell memory formation after mild COVID-19. CDR1 and CDR2 from the germline V gene are SGDLS and YYNGEE. This CDR3 region has 15 residues. V dropped 0 bases and J dropped 0 bases, with 7 bases sitting between them. A single record per CDR3 protein comes from TCRdb applying MiXCR to the 5' RACE reads. Among just under 150,000 distinct CDR3 sequences listed, 6% to 7% were seen once. The chain has TRBV9 and TRBJ2-1, with D unclear. The sequence was obtained from an adult woman who had mild COVID-19 (a few samples of this study predate the infection). Cell type and time point are not known. Sequencing was carried out using PBMCs or a T cell subset sorted from them (not recorded which). The DNA of the CDR3 is TGTGCCAGCAGCGTAGATTGGGGCTCCTACAATGAGCAGTTCTTC. This sequence encodes CASSVDWGSYNEQFF.